The 2 T cell receptor beta chains in this list originate from one sample, sequenced in a study of blood T cell repertoires in COVID-19. Here immunoSEQ multiplex PCR was the method, and the copy in TCRdb shows in-frame clones only, minus some. In the table there are just under 150,000 clones, over 80% of which are singletons. The sample was peripheral blood. The origin of the receptors is a man aged 45-65 years who had recovered from COVID-19.

V gene TRBV29-1 combines with J gene TRBJ2-2; D uncertain. Trimming removed 7 bases at V and 1 base at J, with 7 bases between. Germline CDR1 reads SQVTM; CDR2 reads ANQGSEA. This CDR3 comprises 12 residues. CDR3 sequence reads: CSAYRNTGELFF. CDR3 DNA: TGCAGCGCTTACAGGAACACCGGGGAGCTGTTTTTT.

The chain employs TRBV10-3 and TRBJ2-3; D is perhaps TRBD2 (5 bases). V lost 7 bases to trimming and J lost 4 bases, with 12 bases between them. Germline-derived CDR1 and CDR2 are ENHRY and SYGVKD. This CDR3 is 13 amino acids long. The CDR3 DNA reads as TGTGCCATCATCCCTGCGGGTTCAGATACGCAGTATTTT. Protein sequence: CAIIPAGSDTQYF.